This T cell receptor beta chain appears in the sequencing data of a study of cytomegalovirus exposure and HLA in healthy donors. Study outcomes and limitations: Presence/absence analyses rested on an assumption that sequencing depth was roughly uniform across donors. In vitro confirmation showed three CMV-associated chains to be CMV antigen specific. Whilst most TCR sequences proved rare, a subset of public TCRs occurred across many donors. On later analysis, the bulk of CMV-associated TCR beta chains appeared to be HLA-restricted.

The PCR used 60 Vbeta and 13 Jbeta primers. Here immunoSEQ multiplex PCR was the method, and the copy in TCRdb shows in-frame clones only, minus some. The data hold about 180,000 clones, with 70% to 80% observed a single time. Concerning this clone itself: Its antigen is unidentified. The junction and the germline gene differ at one end; a read error may be behind it.

Source material: PBMCs. The receptor comes from a man between 60 and 75 years old in good health and CMV-seronegative.

CDR3 sequence: CASSPGQGYGYPF. The CDR3 nucleotides read TGTGCCAGCAGCCCGGGACAGGGATATGGCTACCCCTTC. V is TRBV7-9 and J is TRBJ1-2; 9 bases agree with TRBD1. Germline CDR1 and CDR2: SEHNR and FQNEAQ (reference sequence). The CDR3 totals 13 residues.